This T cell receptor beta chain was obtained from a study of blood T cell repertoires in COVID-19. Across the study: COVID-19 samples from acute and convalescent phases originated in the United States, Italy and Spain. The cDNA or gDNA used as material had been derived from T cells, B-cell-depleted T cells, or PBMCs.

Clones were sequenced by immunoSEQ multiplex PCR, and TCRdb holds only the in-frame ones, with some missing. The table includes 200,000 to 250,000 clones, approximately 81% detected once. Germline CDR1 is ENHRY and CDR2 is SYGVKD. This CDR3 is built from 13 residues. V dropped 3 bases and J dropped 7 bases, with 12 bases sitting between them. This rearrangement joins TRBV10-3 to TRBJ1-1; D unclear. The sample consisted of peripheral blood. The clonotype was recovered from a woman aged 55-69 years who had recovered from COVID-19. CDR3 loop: CAISEIFGYEAFF. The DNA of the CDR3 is TGTGCCATCAGTGAAATTTTCGGGTATGAAGCTTTCTTT.